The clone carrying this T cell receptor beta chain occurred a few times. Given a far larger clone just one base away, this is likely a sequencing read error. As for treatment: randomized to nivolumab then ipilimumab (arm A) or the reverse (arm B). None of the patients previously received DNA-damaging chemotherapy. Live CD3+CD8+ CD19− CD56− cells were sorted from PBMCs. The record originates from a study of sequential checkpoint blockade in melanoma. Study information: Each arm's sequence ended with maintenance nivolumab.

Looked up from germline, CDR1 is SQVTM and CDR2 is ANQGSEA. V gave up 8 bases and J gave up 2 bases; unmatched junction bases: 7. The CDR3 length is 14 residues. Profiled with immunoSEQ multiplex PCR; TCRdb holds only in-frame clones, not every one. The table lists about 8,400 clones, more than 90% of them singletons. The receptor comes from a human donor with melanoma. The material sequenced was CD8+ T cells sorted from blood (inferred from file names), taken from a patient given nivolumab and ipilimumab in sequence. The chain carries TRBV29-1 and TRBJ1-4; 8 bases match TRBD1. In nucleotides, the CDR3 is TGCAGCTTCGGGACAGGTGGCACTAATGAAAAACTGTTTTTT. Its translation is CSFGTGGTNEKLFF. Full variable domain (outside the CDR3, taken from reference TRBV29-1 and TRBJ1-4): SAVISQKPSRDICQRGTSLTIQCQVDSQVTMMFWYRQQPGQSLTLIATANQGSEATYESGFVIDKFPISRPNLTFSTLTVSNMSPEDSSIYLCSFGTGGTNEKLFFGSGTQLSVL.